Sequencing of this T cell receptor (beta chain) was carried out in a study of shared clonotypes between healthy human individuals. Study in general: Researchers drew samples from two women and a few men aged 18 to 49.

This CDR3 is 14 amino acids long. Trimming took 8 bases from V and 2 from J; bases not matched to a gene: 4. Germline-derived CDR1 and CDR2 are SEHNR and FQNEAQ (reference sequence). Deep was the level at which the assay was run. The repertoire was sequenced with immunoSEQ multiplex PCR; TCRdb's copy has only in-frame clones and lacks some. The sample lists some 1,400,000 clones; 95% to 97% were seen once. A note on this clone: Its antigen is not known.

Broader study findings: Collection of samples was limited to blood; tissue repertoires likely differ. Researchers found naive subsets generally carried larger estimated richness than memory subsets.

Sequenced input: naive CD4+ T cells sorted from blood. Subset of the sample: CD45RA+ positively selected. The chain carries TRBV7-9 and TRBJ2-2; 8 positions match TRBD1. The clonotype was recovered from a man aged 25 to 40 in good health. Written as DNA, the CDR3 is TGTGCCAGCCCGGACAGGGCCAACACCGGGGAGCTGTTTTTT. As protein: CASPDRANTGELFF.